Following are 29 T cell receptor beta chains from one sample sequenced in a study of cytomegalovirus exposure and HLA in healthy donors. In the PCR, 60 Vbeta and 13 Jbeta primers were used. Sequencing was performed with immunoSEQ multiplex PCR; in TCRdb, only in-frame clones are kept and a portion is missing. The sample consists of approximately 200,000 clones, 70% to 80% of them appearing once. Material for sequencing was PBMCs. These receptors were collected from a man aged 25 to 45 in good health and CMV-seronegative.

The chain combines TRBV4-1 with TRBJ2-7; 7 nucleotides line up with TRBD1. This CDR3 is 15 amino acids long. In germline, CDR1 is MGHRA, CDR2 YSYEKL. The ends lost 1 base at V and 3 bases at J; junction bases unmatched: 6. The CDR3 loop is CASSQALTGNYEQYF. The CDR3 region has the DNA TGCGCCAGCAGCCAAGCCCTGACAGGGAACTACGAGCAGTACTTC.

The V and J genes are TRBV6-4 and TRBJ2-1; 8 positions match TRBD2. V shed 1 base, J shed 14 bases, and the junction held 7 bases outside the gene matches. Germline lookup yields CDR1 MRHNA and CDR2 SNTAGT. This CDR3 comprises 13 residues. The chain's CDR3 is CASSDFSGSVKFF. CDR3 nucleotide sequence: TGTGCCAGCAGTGACTTCAGCGGGAGTGTAAAGTTCTTC.

The genes are TRBV5-1 and TRBJ1-1; the match to TRBD1 covers 7 bases. Germline lookup yields CDR1 SGHRS and CDR2 YFSETQ. The CDR3 extends over 12 amino acids. Germline trimming cut 4 bases from V and 6 bases from J; bases unmatched to any gene: 3. The CDR3 here is CASSRDRAEAFF. The DNA for the CDR3 is TGCGCCAGCAGCCGGGACAGAGCTGAAGCTTTCTTT. Together with reference TRBV5-1 and TRBJ1-1, the CDR3 gives the full variable domain: KAGVTQTPRYLIKTRGQQVTLSCSPISGHRSVSWYQQTPGQGLQFLFEYFSETQRNKGNFPGRFSGRQFSNSRSEMNVSTLELGDSALYLCASSRDRAEAFFGQGTRLTVV.

This clone was picked up a small number of times. The gene calls are TRBV6-5 and TRBJ2-7; perhaps TRBD2 as D (6 bases). V dropped 3 bases and J dropped 3 bases, with 12 bases sitting between them. The CDR3 sequence is 14 residues long. Germline CDR1 reads MNHEY; CDR2 reads SVGAGI. The CDR3 protein is CASSYLGGGYEQYF. CDR3 bases: TGTGCCAGCAGTTATTTGGGAGGAGGCTACGAGCAGTACTTC.

This clone was recorded once. J is TRBJ1-2 and V is TRBV25-1; a weak D match, TRBD1 (5 bases). Trimming stripped 1 base from V and 4 bases from J, with 10 bases between. CDR3 length equals 14 residues. The V gene's germline CDR1 is MGHDK and CDR2 SYGVNS. The CDR3 DNA reads TGTGCCAGCAGTGAATCGAACAGGATCTATGGCTACACCTTC. Amino acids: CASSESNRIYGYTF.

CDR3 region: CASRGRTSGTYEQYF. The CDR3 nucleotides read TGTGCCAGCAGGGGTCGGACTAGCGGGACCTACGAGCAGTACTTC. The V call is TRBV6-5, the J call TRBJ2-7; the match to TRBD2 covers 12 bases. The V gene end was trimmed by 6 bases and the J gene end by 2 bases; junction bases not matched to a gene: 5. The CDR3 sequence is 15 residues long. Germline CDR1 reads MNHEY; CDR2 reads SVGAGI.

V usage is TRBV4-1 and J usage is TRBJ1-5; TRBD1 matches 7 bases. The CDR3 totals 16 residues. Germline CDR1 and CDR2: MGHRA and YSYEKL. The J segment lost 2 bases and the V segment lost 4 bases, leaving 8 bases of the junction unmatched. CDR3 amino acids: CASSPSTGEGNQPQHF. For the CDR3, the DNA is TGCGCCAGCAGCCCCTCAACAGGGGAAGGCAATCAGCCCCAGCATTTT.

CDR3 in amino acids: CASSLIQAEKLFF. CDR3 nucleotides: TGTGCCAGCAGTTTAATACAGGCCGAAAAACTGTTTTTT. The chain carries TRBV28 and TRBJ1-4, with D tentatively TRBD1 (5 bases). Germline lookup yields CDR1 MDHEN and CDR2 SYDVKM. CDR3 length: 13 amino acids. V gave up 2 bases and J gave up 8 bases, with 9 bases separating them.

CDR3 nucleotides: TGTGCCAGCAGCCCCCCCGGGGGCTCCTACAATGAGCAGTTCTTC. Translated: CASSPPGGSYNEQFF. The V and J genes are TRBV7-9 and TRBJ2-1; perhaps TRBD2 as D (6 bases). Deletions cut 5 bases from V and 0 bases from J, with 11 bases between. CDR1 is SEHNR and CDR2 is FQNEAQ in the germline V gene (reference sequence). The CDR3 length is 15 residues.

The gene calls are TRBV2 and TRBJ1-1; D might be TRBD1 (6 bases). The V and J ends lost 6 bases and 4 bases respectively, with 15 bases between them. Looked up from germline, CDR1 is SNHLY and CDR2 is FYNNEI. The CDR3 runs to 14 residues. In nucleotides, the CDR3 is TGTGCCAGCAGGGAAACAGGGACTACCACTGAAGCTTTCTTT. Protein product: CASRETGTTTEAFF.

This chain uses TRBV5-1 with TRBJ2-5, with a weak D call TRBD1 (5 bases). This CDR3 comprises 16 residues. Germline values: CDR1 SGHRS, CDR2 YFSETQ. V was trimmed by 3 bases and J by 3 bases, leaving 18 bases between them. The CDR3 region is CASSSGRRLGEETQYF. The CDR3 nucleotides read TGCGCCAGCAGCTCTGGCCGGCGGTTAGGGGAAGAGACCCAGTACTTC.

Turning to this clone: This CDR3 is also generated by other DNA sequences in the sample. The chain couples TRBV28 to TRBJ1-4, with 7 nucleotides matching TRBD1. Germline values: CDR1 MDHEN, CDR2 SYDVKM. J lost 0 bases, V lost 6 bases, and 7 bases had no gene match. There are 16 residues in the CDR3. Here the CDR3 reads CASRGQSSATNEKLFF. The CDR3 region has the DNA TGTGCCAGCAGGGGACAGTCCTCCGCAACTAATGAAAAACTGTTTTTT.

This chain uses TRBV5-4 with TRBJ2-2; 8 bases line up with TRBD2. This CDR3 is 18 amino acids long. The V segment lost 0 bases and the J segment 4 bases; nucleotides outside the gene matches: 11. CDR1 is SGHNT and CDR2 is YYREEE in the germline V gene (reference sequence). The CDR3 bases are TGTGCCAGCAGCTTGGGTCGCGTGGCGGGAGGCCGCACCGGGGAGCTGTTTTTT. Amino acids: CASSLGRVAGGRTGELFF. Using reference TRBV5-4 and TRBJ2-2 for the parts outside the CDR3, the full variable domain is ETGVTQSPTHLIKTRGQQVTLRCSSQSGHNTVSWYQQALGQGPQFIFQYYREEENGRGNFPPRFSGLQFPNYSSELNVNALELDDSALYLCASSLGRVAGGRTGELFFGEGSRLTVL.

J is TRBJ2-5 and V is TRBV9, with D tentatively TRBD1 (5 bases). Germline V CDR1 and CDR2: SGDLS, YYNGEE. The CDR3 runs 15 residues. V dropped 0 bases and J dropped 5 bases, with 14 bases sitting between them. This chain's CDR3 is CASSVGGQGSETQYF. In DNA, the CDR3 is TGTGCCAGCAGCGTAGGAGGTCAGGGTAGTGAGACCCAGTACTTC.

The chain links TRBV11-1 to TRBJ1-2; possibly TRBD1 for D (5 bases). The germline V gene encodes CDR1 SGHAT and CDR2 FQDESV (reference sequence). The CDR3 sequence is 14 residues long. The V gene lost 4 bases and the J gene lost 7 bases, with 16 bases spanning the gap. CDR3 protein: CASSYADNGRGYTF. CDR3 DNA sequence: TGTGCCAGCAGCTACGCGGACAATGGACGTGGCTACACCTTC.

The chain couples TRBV27 to TRBJ2-3; maybe TRBD1 (6 bases). The germline V gene has CDR1 MNHEY and CDR2 SMNVEV (reference sequence). CDR3 length: 14 amino acids. Trimming stripped 3 bases from V and 2 bases from J, with 9 bases between. CDR3 in DNA: TGTGCCAGCAGTTTTAGGGGGATCACAGATACGCAGTATTTT. Translating it yields CASSFRGITDTQYF.

The rearrangement links TRBV7-2 to TRBJ2-7; 8 positions match TRBD2. The CDR3 covers 14 residues. The V segment lost 6 bases and the J segment 6 bases; nucleotides outside the gene matches: 10. In germline, CDR1 is SGHTA, CDR2 FQGNSA. The CDR3 region is CASSPSGTSREQYF. The CDR3 nucleotides are TGTGCCAGCAGTCCATCCGGGACTAGTCGCGAGCAGTACTTC.

The V call is TRBV5-6, the J call TRBJ2-4; 9 bases map to TRBD2. Germline V gene data show CDR1 as SGHDT and CDR2 as YYEEEE. This CDR3 has 18 amino acids. Trimming removed 4 bases from V and 4 bases from J; junction bases left unmatched: 15. CDR3 nucleotide sequence: TGTGCCAGCAGCCATTCGAGAGCGGGAGGACTATTAAAAAACATTCAGTACTTC. Its translation: CASSHSRAGGLLKNIQYF.

The CDR3 DNA follows: TGTGCCAGTACCCGGACAGGGGATAGGGACGAGCAGTACTTC. Protein product: CASTRTGDRDEQYF. The chain uses TRBV19 and TRBJ2-7; 9 bases are a match to TRBD1. This CDR3 contains 14 residues. Germline-derived CDR1 and CDR2 are LNHDA and SQIVND (reference sequence). Germline trimming cut 7 bases from V and 5 bases from J; bases unmatched to any gene: 9.

This clone was recorded a few times. CDR3 sequence reads: CASSLGSRNTEAFF. The CDR3, as DNA: TGTGCCAGCAGCTTAGGAAGCCGGAACACTGAAGCTTTCTTT. This rearrangement joins TRBV7-6 to TRBJ1-1; D call uncertain. Deletions cut 1 base from V and 1 base from J, with 7 bases between. The CDR3 is 14 residues long. From germline, CDR1 is SGHVS and CDR2 FNYEAQ.

This chain connects TRBV7-3 to TRBJ2-4; D is possibly TRBD2 (6 bases). Germline CDR1 and CDR2: SGHTA and FQGTGA. V shed 0 bases and J shed 2 bases, with 8 bases lying between them. This CDR3 has 15 amino acids. The CDR3 loop is CASSLTGGTKNIQYF. The DNA for the CDR3 is TGTGCCAGCAGCTTAACGGGCGGGACCAAAAACATTCAGTACTTC.

V and J are TRBV14 and TRBJ2-5; D is undetermined. V was pared by 0 bases and J by 0 bases, with 8 bases between. The CDR3 extends over 15 amino acids. Germline values: CDR1 SGHDN, CDR2 FVKESK. This chain's CDR3 is CASSQDGLYQETQYF. The CDR3 coding sequence is TGTGCCAGCAGCCAAGATGGCCTGTACCAAGAGACCCAGTACTTC.

The chain joins TRBV9 to TRBJ2-5; TRBD1 agrees at 8 bases. CDR1 is SGDLS, CDR2 YYNGEE, per germline. The CDR3 runs to 17 residues. Losses at the gene ends were 0 bases for V and 5 bases for J; bases not matched to a gene: 12. The DNA of the CDR3 is TGTGCCAGCAGCGTAGAGATAGGGGGCAGGGGGCGGGAGACCCAGTACTTC. Its protein product is CASSVEIGGRGRETQYF.

This chain links TRBV27 with TRBJ1-1; D might be TRBD1 (6 bases). Germline CDR1 is MNHEY and CDR2 is SMNVEV (reference sequence). This CDR3 region has 14 residues. Trimming pared 5 bases from V and 3 bases from J, leaving 13 bases between. CDR3 amino acids: CASSLLRQDTEAFF. For the CDR3, the DNA is TGTGCCAGCAGTCTACTCCGACAGGACACTGAAGCTTTCTTT.

This chain uses TRBV5-6 with TRBJ1-5, with TRBD1 matching 9 bases. Trimming cost V 4 bases and J 3 bases; bases outside gene matches: 14. The CDR3 consists of 18 residues. CDR1 SGHDT and CDR2 YYEEEE come from the germline V gene. As DNA, the CDR3 is TGTGCCAGCAGCCTCCGAGCGTCCGGGACAGGGATCAATCAGCCCCAGCATTTT. Protein: CASSLRASGTGINQPQHF.

The rearrangement links TRBV5-1 to TRBJ2-7, with TRBD2 as a possible D gene (6 bases). Germline lookup yields CDR1 SGHRS and CDR2 YFSETQ. This CDR3 contains 11 residues. Trimming cost V 5 bases and J 6 bases, with 9 bases left between them. The CDR3 nucleotides are TGCGCCAGCAGGTGGGACTCCGAGCAGTACTTC. As protein: CASRWDSEQYF.

This sequence joins TRBV27 and TRBJ2-1; no firm D call. Trimming pared 6 bases from V and 15 bases from J, leaving 18 bases between. The CDR3 contains 12 residues. Germline CDR1 MNHEY, CDR2 SMNVEV (reference sequence). The CDR3 DNA reads TGTGCCAGCAGGGGCTACGACGCCCGCCCGTTCTTC. Translated, it gives CASRGYDARPFF.

This chain links TRBV11-2 with TRBJ2-7; tentative D call: TRBD2 (6 bases). The germline gives CDR1 SGHAT, CDR2 FQNNGV. This CDR3 region has 15 residues. V was clipped by 3 bases and J by 2 bases, with 14 bases between them. The CDR3 coding sequence is TGTGCCAGCAGCTTTGTCCGGGACTCCCCCTACGAGCAGTACTTC. Protein product: CASSFVRDSPYEQYF.

This sequence joins TRBV28 and TRBJ2-5; TRBD2 agrees at 7 bases. The trim removed 8 bases at V and 5 bases at J, leaving 11 bases unmatched. CDR1 is MDHEN, CDR2 SYDVKM, per germline. CDR3 size: 14 residues. Here the CDR3 reads CASYGLNGGETQYF. The DNA of the CDR3 is TGTGCCAGCTACGGGTTGAACGGGGGGGAGACCCAGTACTTC.